This T cell receptor (beta chain) was captured by sequencing in a study of T cell responses to AZD1222 COVID-19 vaccine. Overall study results and limits: Targets within unmutated variant regions were reportedly found for nearly half of spike-specific TCRs. Mapped onto spike, vaccine-associated CD4 TCRs spanned it and were dominant at 160-218 and 743-854. Just a handful of AZD1222 recipients were seropositive at baseline. It was only after the peak T cell response that any repertoires were sampled.

This CDR3 has 17 residues. Germline-derived CDR1 and CDR2 are LGHDT and YNNKEL (reference sequence). Unmatched junction bases numbered 10, after V lost 3 bases and J lost 5 bases. Method: immunoSEQ multiplex PCR; TCRdb's copy keeps in-frame clones and lacks some. Here the sample spans over 95,000 clones, more than 90% being singletons. This clone appeared a single time. Its antigen is not known. The TCR sequence derives from an adult in good health. Sequenced material: peripheral blood, taken on day 0 of AZD1222 vaccination. This rearrangement joins TRBV3-1 (or the pseudogene TRBV3-2) to TRBJ2-3; the match to TRBD2 covers 11 bases. The DNA for the CDR3 is TGTGCCAGCAGCCAGATAATAGCGGGGGGGAAAAGAGATACGCAGTATTTT. Its protein product is CASSQIIAGGKRDTQYF.